This TCR beta chain appears in the sequencing data of a study of blood T cell repertoires in COVID-19. Across the whole study: PBMCs, B-cell-depleted T cells, or T cells were the source of the cDNA or gDNA that made up the material.

Followed longitudinally, the Seattle patients had been enrolled during active infection. Sequenced by immunoSEQ multiplex PCR; TCRdb stores in-frame clones only, minus some. Of roughly 70,000 clones listed, roughly 71% are singletons. Germline V CDR1 and CDR2: MNHEY, SMNVEV (reference sequence). The CDR3 consists of 13 residues. J gave up 7 bases and V 2 bases, and 4 bases lay outside the gene matches. This sequence was found in a man aged 55 to 69 with COVID-19, enrolled during active disease. The sample taken for sequencing was peripheral blood. The rearrangement uses TRBV27 and TRBJ2-5; TRBD2 matches at 7 bases. The CDR3 DNA is TGTGCCAGCAGTTTAATAGGGGAGGGGACCCAGTACTTC. Translated: CASSLIGEGTQYF.